The 29 T cell receptor beta chains given below trace back to one sample, sequenced in a study of OX40 agonist ivuxolimab in advanced cancers. Sequencing used immunoSEQ multiplex PCR; TCRdb keeps in-frame clones, though not all of them. The repertoire includes about 60,000 clones, approximately 86% of them detected once, and around 0.5% sits in the top ten. This material consisted of CD4+ or CD8+ T cells sorted from blood, taken in a trial of the OX40 agonist ivuxolimab. The receptor set was obtained from an adult with an advanced solid tumor such as melanoma, head and neck, liver or kidney cancer.

V is TRBV19 and J is TRBJ1-6; D is perhaps TRBD1 (5 bases). V was shortened by 10 bases and J by 6 bases, with 16 bases between the two germline ends. Germline CDR1 and CDR2: LNHDA and SQIVND (reference sequence). The CDR3 runs to 14 residues. For the CDR3, the DNA is TGTGCCACCTCGACGGCGGGGGGTAATTCACCCCTCCACTTT. It specifies CATSTAGGNSPLHF.

This clone has more than one count but fewer than ten. V usage is TRBV23-1 and J usage is TRBJ2-7; weak D call: TRBD1 (5 bases). TRBV23-1 is noted as an ORF with a role that remains uncertain. CDR3 length: 15 amino acids. The V and J ends lost 4 bases and 3 bases respectively, with 16 bases between them. CDR3 coding DNA: TGCGCCAGCAGTCGTACCTTCCGCAGGGACTACGAGCAGTACTTC. It is translated as CASSRTFRRDYEQYF.

The V gene is TRBV7-9, the J gene TRBJ2-7, with D unresolved. Germline CDR1 is SEHNR and CDR2 is FQNEAQ (reference sequence). V shed 3 bases and J shed 1 base, with 1 base lying between them. The CDR3 is 11 amino acids. CDR3 residues: CASSFSYEQYF. CDR3 nucleotide sequence: TGTGCCAGCAGCTTTTCCTACGAGCAGTACTTC.

This clone has a handful of counts. This sequence joins TRBV7-2 and TRBJ1-1, with TRBD1 matching 8 bases. With 11 bases clipped from V and 3 bases from J, the junction kept 8 bases outside the gene matches. CDR3 length: 13 residues. Germline assignment: CDR1 SGHTA and CDR2 FQGNSA. CDR3 loop: CAGMTGVDTEAFF. DNA for the CDR3: TGTGCCGGGATGACAGGGGTTGACACTGAAGCTTTCTTT.

This chain joins TRBV5-1 and TRBJ1-1; no firm D call. The V gene lost 0 bases and the J gene lost 6 bases, with 15 bases spanning the gap. This CDR3 region has 15 residues. CDR1 and CDR2 from the germline V gene are SGHRS and YFSETQ. CDR3 coding DNA: TGCGCCAGCAGCTTGGCCCCGGGGTATGCTGCTGAAGCTTTCTTT. Translating it yields CASSLAPGYAAEAFF.

In the case of this clone: Germline is not matched at one junction end, which may reflect a read error. The rearrangement joins TRBV6-5 to TRBJ1-4, with 9 nucleotides matching TRBD1. CDR1 and CDR2 from the germline V gene are MNHEY and SVGAGI. This CDR3 spans 15 amino acids. The CDR3 nucleotides are TGTGCCGGCAGTTACAGGGGGCCCACTAATGAAAAACTGTTTTTT. This encodes CAGSYRGPTNEKLFF.

This chain connects TRBV5-1 to TRBJ2-5, with 7 bases identical to TRBD1. The length of the CDR3 is 15 residues. Germline V gene lookup returns CDR1 SGHRS and CDR2 YFSETQ. V shed 4 bases, J shed 4 bases, and the junction held 10 bases outside the gene matches. For the CDR3, the DNA is TGCGCCAGCAGCCTCGGCACACAGGGGCGAGAGACCCAGTACTTC. Translation: CASSLGTQGRETQYF.

The gene calls are TRBV7-9 and TRBJ1-3; D is ambiguous. V shed 5 bases and J shed 2 bases, with 10 bases lying between them. This CDR3 contains 14 residues. From germline, CDR1 is SEHNR and CDR2 FQNEAQ (reference sequence). The CDR3: CASSTQMTGNTIYF. For the CDR3, the DNA is TGTGCCAGCAGCACCCAGATGACTGGAAACACCATATATTTT.

V and J are TRBV7-8 and TRBJ1-2; D is unclear. This CDR3 is 13 amino acids long. The germline gives CDR1 SGHVS, CDR2 FQNEAQ. Trimming cost V 1 base and J 3 bases, with 6 bases left between them. DNA of the CDR3: TGTGCCAGCAGCTTAGTTGCCGACTATGGCTACACCTTC. This translates into CASSLVADYGYTF.

V and J are TRBV5-4 and TRBJ2-1; TRBD2 matches 8 bases. V trimming: 2 bases; J trimming: 9 bases; junction bases outside the gene matches: 13. Germline lookup yields CDR1 SGHNT and CDR2 YYREEE (reference sequence). The CDR3 extends over 16 amino acids. CDR3 residues: CASSLDAGGFRREQFF. The CDR3 DNA follows: TGTGCCAGCAGCTTAGACGCGGGGGGATTCCGCCGTGAGCAGTTCTTC. The full variable domain, in which reference TRBV5-4 and TRBJ2-1 provide the parts outside the CDR3, is ETGVTQSPTHLIKTRGQQVTLRCSSQSGHNTVSWYQQALGQGPQFIFQYYREEENGRGNFPPRFSGLQFPNYSSELNVNALELDDSALYLCASSLDAGGFRREQFFGPGTRLTVL.

The chain is built from TRBV15 and TRBJ1-2, with TRBD1 as a possible D gene (5 bases). V was pared by 0 bases and J by 8 bases, with 16 bases between. Germline V gene sequence: CDR1 LNHNV, CDR2 YYDKDF (reference sequence). CDR3 length: 15 amino acids. The CDR3 sequence: CATSRDQGGTEGYTF. DNA of the CDR3: TGTGCCACCAGCAGAGATCAAGGAGGGACGGAAGGCTACACCTTC.

The chain links TRBV6-1 to TRBJ2-5; 10 bases align to TRBD2. The V and J ends lost 2 bases and 3 bases, in that order; junction bases with no gene match: 3. Germline V gives CDR1 MNHNS, CDR2 SASEGT. The CDR3 loop spans 15 amino acids. CDR3 loop: CASSESLAGEETQYF. The DNA of the CDR3 is TGTGCCAGCAGTGAATCCCTAGCGGGAGAAGAGACCCAGTACTTC.

The rearrangement uses TRBV14 and TRBJ2-3; D possibly uses TRBD1 or TRBD2 (7 bases each). The CDR3 totals 16 residues. V dropped 4 bases and J dropped 3 bases, with 17 bases sitting between them. Germline CDR1 reads SGHDN; CDR2 reads FVKESK. CDR3 amino acids: CASSRLYRGGTDTQYF. The CDR3 nucleotides are TGTGCCAGCAGCCGATTATACAGGGGAGGGACAGATACGCAGTATTTT.

The chain has TRBV7-2 and TRBJ1-3; no firm D call. CDR3 length: 15 amino acids. In germline, CDR1 is SGHTA, CDR2 FQGNSA. V lost 1 base to trimming and J lost 6 bases, with 13 bases between them. The CDR3 region is CASSLGPGRQNTIYF. The CDR3 DNA follows: TGTGCCAGCAGCTTAGGGCCAGGACGGCAAAACACCATATATTTT.

This rearrangement joins TRBV15 to TRBJ1-3; weak D call: TRBD1 (6 bases). Germline V CDR1 and CDR2: LNHNV, YYDKDF (reference sequence). Trimming removed 2 bases from V and 0 bases from J, with 14 bases in between. The CDR3 runs to 17 residues. The CDR3 protein is CATSRPSRGPSGNTIYF. The CDR3 nucleotides read TGTGCCACCAGCAGACCCAGCAGGGGACCCTCTGGAAACACCATATATTTT.

The chain joins TRBV9 to TRBJ2-7; D remains ambiguous. V gave up 0 bases and J gave up 0 bases, with 7 bases separating them. CDR1 is SGDLS, CDR2 YYNGEE, per germline. This CDR3 contains 14 residues. The CDR3, as DNA: TGTGCCAGCAGCGTAGGGTCATTCTCCTACGAGCAGTACTTC. This gives the protein CASSVGSFSYEQYF.

The V and J genes are TRBV4-1 and TRBJ2-3; perhaps TRBD1 as D (6 bases). The V gene lost 0 bases and the J gene lost 3 bases, with 13 bases spanning the gap. The CDR3 runs to 16 residues. Looked up from germline, CDR1 is MGHRA and CDR2 is YSYEKL. The CDR3 nucleotides read TGCGCCAGCAGCCAAGAGGAACAGGGACCGACAGATACGCAGTATTTT. It specifies CASSQEEQGPTDTQYF.

This clone was picked up a small number of times. The chain uses TRBV6-5 and TRBJ1-2, with unresolved D. The CDR3 has 15 amino acids. The germline V and J ends were trimmed by 0 bases and 0 bases, with 8 bases remaining between them. Germline lookup yields CDR1 MNHEY and CDR2 SVGAGI. CDR3: CASSYSATTNYGYTF. DNA of the CDR3: TGTGCCAGCAGTTACTCGGCAACAACTAACTATGGCTACACCTTC.

The J gene is TRBJ2-2, the V gene TRBV19; D is perhaps TRBD1 (6 bases). Per germline, CDR1 LNHDA and CDR2 SQIVND (reference sequence). V lost 5 bases and J 4 bases, leaving 14 bases between the germline ends. The CDR3 covers 15 residues. The CDR3: CASSSGQKFTGELFF. The CDR3 nucleotides are TGTGCCAGTAGTTCCGGACAGAAATTCACCGGGGAGCTGTTTTTT.

J is TRBJ2-5 and V is TRBV9; no reliable D call. Trimming stripped 0 bases from V and 11 bases from J, with 14 bases between. Germline loops: CDR1 SGDLS, CDR2 YYNGEE. This CDR3 spans 13 amino acids. The CDR3 protein is CASSVGGRTQQYF. CDR3 coding DNA: TGTGCCAGCAGCGTAGGAGGAAGGACGCAACAGTACTTC.

The CDR3 DNA reads as TGTGCCAGCAGTCTAGGGGTAAACACTGAAGCTTTCTTT. It codes for CASSLGVNTEAFF. The chain employs TRBV6-5 and TRBJ1-1; tentative D call: TRBD1 (5 bases). The CDR3 runs to 13 residues. Between the trimmed V and J ends, which lost 5 bases and 2 bases, there was a span of 9 bases. Germline assignment: CDR1 MNHEY and CDR2 SVGAGI.

The J gene is TRBJ2-5, the V gene TRBV7-2, with 16 bases lining up with TRBD2. The CDR3 consists of 19 residues. Trimming removed 2 bases from V and 3 bases from J; junction bases left unmatched: 9. CDR1 is SGHTA, CDR2 FQGNSA, per germline. The DNA of the CDR3 is TGTGCCAGCAGCTTAAGCTGGCCGGGACTAGCGGGGGGGAAAGAGACCCAGTACTTC. Protein: CASSLSWPGLAGGKETQYF.

This chain joins TRBV6-6 and TRBJ2-3; D may correspond to TRBD1 or TRBD2 (5 bases each). The V and J ends lost 1 base and 2 bases respectively, with 10 bases between them. The length of the CDR3 is 15 residues. Per the germline V gene, CDR1 is MNHNY and CDR2 is SVGAGI (reference sequence). CDR3 in DNA: TGTGCCAGCAGTTACTTGGGGGTTGACACAGATACGCAGTATTTT. It codes for CASSYLGVDTDTQYF.

The chain joins TRBV5-6 to TRBJ1-5; no definite D call. V was shortened by 4 bases and J by 7 bases, with 15 bases between the two germline ends. The CDR3 covers 14 residues. Germline V gives CDR1 SGHDT, CDR2 YYEEEE. The CDR3 loop is CASSIGGVGQPQHF. The CDR3 bases are TGTGCCAGCAGCATCGGCGGGGTCGGGCAGCCCCAGCATTTT.

V usage is TRBV5-1 and J usage is TRBJ1-1; possible D gene TRBD1, 6 bases. The germline gives CDR1 SGHRS, CDR2 YFSETQ. With 4 bases removed from V and 0 bases from J, the gap between germline ends came to 22 bases. The CDR3 has 18 amino acids. CDR3 in DNA: TGCGCCAGCAGCCCTTGGGGCTCCAGTAGGGGGATGAACACTGAAGCTTTCTTT. Translating gives CASSPWGSSRGMNTEAFF.

The chain employs TRBV28 and TRBJ2-7; D is possibly TRBD2 (7 bases). Between the trimmed V and J ends, which lost 2 bases and 7 bases, there was a span of 15 bases. Looked up from germline, CDR1 is MDHEN and CDR2 is SYDVKM. The CDR3 runs to 14 residues. The CDR3 spells CASSLGAGEGEQYF. The CDR3 DNA is TGTGCCAGCAGTTTAGGGGCAGGGGAGGGTGAGCAGTACTTC.

A single count supports this clone. The chain joins TRBV6-6 to TRBJ1-6; perhaps TRBD1 as D (6 bases). Germline V gives CDR1 MNHNY, CDR2 SVGAGI (reference sequence). CDR3 size: 15 residues. V lost 6 bases and J 5 bases, leaving 14 bases between the germline ends. The CDR3 coding sequence is TGTGCCAGCAGGACAGGTCCCTCTAATAATTCACCCCTCCACTTT. Translation gives CASRTGPSNNSPLHF.

The sample holds a few counts of this clone. V and J are TRBV28 and TRBJ2-5; no definite D call. The CDR3 runs 12 residues. Looked up from germline, CDR1 is MDHEN and CDR2 is SYDVKM. Trimming removed 6 bases at V and 5 bases at J, with 10 bases between. Here the CDR3 reads CASSSSRETQYF. CDR3 in DNA: TGTGCCAGCAGCAGCTCTCGGGAGACCCAGTACTTC.

The chain joins TRBV6-5 to TRBJ1-2; 7 bases agree with TRBD1. J was trimmed by 2 bases and V by 6 bases; bases with no gene match: 6. Germline V gives CDR1 MNHEY, CDR2 SVGAGI. The CDR3 spans 14 residues. CDR3 amino acids: CASRRGQENYGYTF. The CDR3, as DNA: TGTGCCAGCAGGAGAGGACAGGAAAACTATGGCTACACCTTC.